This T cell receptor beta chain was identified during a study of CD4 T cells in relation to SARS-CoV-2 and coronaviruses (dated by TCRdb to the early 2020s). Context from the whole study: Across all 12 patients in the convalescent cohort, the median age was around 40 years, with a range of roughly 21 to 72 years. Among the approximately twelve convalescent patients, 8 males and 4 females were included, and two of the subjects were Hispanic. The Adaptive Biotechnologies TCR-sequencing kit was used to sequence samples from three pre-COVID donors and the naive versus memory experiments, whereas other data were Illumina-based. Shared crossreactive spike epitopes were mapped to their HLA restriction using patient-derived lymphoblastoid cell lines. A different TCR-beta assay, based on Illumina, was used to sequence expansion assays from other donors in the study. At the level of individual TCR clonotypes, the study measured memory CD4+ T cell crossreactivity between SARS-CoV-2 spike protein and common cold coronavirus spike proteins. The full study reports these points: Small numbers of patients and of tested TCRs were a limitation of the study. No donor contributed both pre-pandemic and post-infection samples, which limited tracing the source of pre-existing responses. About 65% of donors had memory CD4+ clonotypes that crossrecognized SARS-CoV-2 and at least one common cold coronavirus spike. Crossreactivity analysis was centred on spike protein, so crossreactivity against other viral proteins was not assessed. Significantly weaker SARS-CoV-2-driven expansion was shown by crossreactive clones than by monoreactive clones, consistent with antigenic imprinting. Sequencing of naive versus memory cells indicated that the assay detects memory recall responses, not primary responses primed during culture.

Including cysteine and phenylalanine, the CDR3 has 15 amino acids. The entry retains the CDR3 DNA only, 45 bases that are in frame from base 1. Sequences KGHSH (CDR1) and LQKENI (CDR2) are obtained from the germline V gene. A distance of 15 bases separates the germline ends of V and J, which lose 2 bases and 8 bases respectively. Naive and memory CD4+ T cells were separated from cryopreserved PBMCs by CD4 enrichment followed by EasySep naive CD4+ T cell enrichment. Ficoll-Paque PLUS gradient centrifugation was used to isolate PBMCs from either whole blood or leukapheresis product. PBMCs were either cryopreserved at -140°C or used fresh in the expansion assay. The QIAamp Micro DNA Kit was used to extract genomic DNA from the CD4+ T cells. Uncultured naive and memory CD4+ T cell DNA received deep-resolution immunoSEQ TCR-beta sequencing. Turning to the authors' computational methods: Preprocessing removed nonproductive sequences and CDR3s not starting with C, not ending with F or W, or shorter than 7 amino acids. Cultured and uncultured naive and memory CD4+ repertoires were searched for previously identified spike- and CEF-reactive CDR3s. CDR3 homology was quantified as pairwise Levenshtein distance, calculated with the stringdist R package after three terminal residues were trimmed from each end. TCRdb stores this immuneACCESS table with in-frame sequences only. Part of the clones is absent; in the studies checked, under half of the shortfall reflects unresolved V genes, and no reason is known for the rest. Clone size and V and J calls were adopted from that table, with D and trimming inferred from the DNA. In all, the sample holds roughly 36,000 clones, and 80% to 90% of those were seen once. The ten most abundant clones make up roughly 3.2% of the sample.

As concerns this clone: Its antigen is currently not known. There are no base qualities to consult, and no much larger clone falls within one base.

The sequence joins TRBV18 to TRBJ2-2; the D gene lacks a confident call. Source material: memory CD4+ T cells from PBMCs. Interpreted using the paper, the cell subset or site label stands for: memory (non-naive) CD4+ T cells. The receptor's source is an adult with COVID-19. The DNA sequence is TGTGCCAGCTCACCAGATCAGGCAAAAATGGGGGAGCTGTTTTTT. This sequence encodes CASSPDQAKMGELFF.